Below, 21 T cell receptor beta chains from the same sample are listed, as sequenced in a study of vaccination and CD4 T cells after COVID-19. As for treatment: approximately nine-day PBMC culture with coronavirus spike peptide pools or control peptides (ViraFEST assay). With the Oncomine TCR Beta short-read assay, DNA from cultured CD4+ T cells was sequenced. TCRdb re-called the PCR reads with MiXCR, one entry per CDR3 protein. The sample lists 9,500 to 15,000 distinct CDR3 sequences, approximately 55% occurring once. Their antigens are not known. The sample comprised CD4+ T cells from blood, cultured in vitro. The receptors shown here come from a human donor who had recovered from COVID-19.

This sequence joins TRBV20-1 and TRBJ1-4; the D gene is possibly TRBD1 (6 bases). CDR3 length: 12 amino acids. V lost 6 bases and J lost 6, with 11 bases in between. The germline V gene has CDR1 DFQATT and CDR2 SNEGSKA (reference sequence). In DNA form, the CDR3 reads TGCAGTGCCTGGACAGACGATGAAAAACTGTTTTTT. This encodes CSAWTDDEKLFF.

The chain couples TRBV29-1 to TRBJ2-7, with 11 nucleotides matching TRBD1. This CDR3 contains 13 residues. V dropped 7 bases and J dropped 2; count of bases not matched to a gene: 4. CDR1 is SQVTM, CDR2 ANQGSEA, per germline. The CDR3 spells CSAGTGGTYEQYF. DNA of the CDR3: TGCAGCGCCGGGACAGGGGGAACCTACGAGCAGTACTTC.

The gene calls are TRBV6-2 or TRBV6-3 and TRBJ1-1; D remains unclear. The CDR3 extends over 12 amino acids. The germline CDR1 and CDR2 sequences are MNHEY and SVGEGT. Trimming left V 10 bases short and J 1 base short, with 10 bases between. The CDR3 DNA follows: TGTGCCACCAGACGGACGAACACTGAAGCTTTCTTT. Its protein is CATRRTNTEAFF.

This chain connects TRBV20-1 to TRBJ2-2; D remains ambiguous. This CDR3 region has 16 residues. Germline V CDR1 and CDR2: DFQATT, SNEGSKA (reference sequence). Trimming left V 5 bases short and J 0 bases short, with 16 bases between. CDR3 nucleotides: TGCAGTGCTTACCCTTGGACGGATCCGAACACCGGGGAGCTGTTTTTT. Translated, it gives CSAYPWTDPNTGELFF.

This CDR3 reads CASRHSTSGRHREQYF. For the CDR3, the DNA is TGTGCCAGCAGACACTCGACTAGCGGGAGGCACCGCGAGCAGTACTTC. V gene TRBV28 combines with J gene TRBJ2-7; 13 bases fit TRBD2. V dropped 6 bases and J dropped 6; count of bases not matched to a gene: 11. This CDR3 is 16 amino acids long. The germline gives CDR1 MDHEN, CDR2 SYDVKM.

This chain uses TRBV6-1 with TRBJ1-5; unclear D gene. The CDR3 loop spans 13 amino acids. With 11 bases removed from V and 4 bases from J, the gap between germline ends came to 15 bases. In germline, CDR1 is MNHNS, CDR2 SASEGT. The CDR3 protein is CAASSDRNQPQHF. The CDR3 region has the DNA TGTGCCGCCTCATCCGATCGGAATCAGCCCCAGCATTTT.

This clonotype was seen a handful of times. V gene TRBV20-1 combines with J gene TRBJ2-1; TRBD2 is a possible D gene (5 bases). The CDR3 has 14 amino acids. The germline V and J ends were trimmed by 3 bases and 1 base, with 10 bases remaining between them. CDR1 and CDR2 (germline): DFQATT, SNEGSKA (reference sequence). CDR3 coding DNA: TGCAGTGCTAGCAGTTGGAGGTCCTACAATGAGCAGTTCTTC. It is translated as CSASSWRSYNEQFF.

The chain recombines TRBV20-1 with TRBJ2-5; a possible D gene is TRBD2 (5 bases). The CDR3 totals 11 residues. V was clipped by 5 bases and J by 2 bases, with 6 bases between them. The germline gives CDR1 DFQATT, CDR2 SNEGSKA (reference sequence). The CDR3 DNA follows: TGCAGTGCTGAGGGTCAAGAGACCCAGTACTTC. Translation: CSAEGQETQYF.

Only one count was recorded for this clonotype. V gene TRBV20-1 combines with J gene TRBJ2-2, with D maybe TRBD1 (5 bases). From germline, CDR1 is DFQATT and CDR2 SNEGSKA (reference sequence). V lost 3 bases to trimming and J lost 3 bases, with 20 bases between them. The CDR3 sequence is 17 residues long. The CDR3 nucleotides read TGCAGTGCTAGGATAGAGACAGACCTGACGGACACCGGGGAGCTGTTTTTT. Its translation is CSARIETDLTDTGELFF.

The rearrangement joins TRBV6-5 to TRBJ2-7; tentatively, D is TRBD2 (6 bases). Germline V gene lookup returns CDR1 MNHEY and CDR2 SVGAGI. V was cut by 2 bases and J by 4 bases, with 12 bases left in between. This CDR3 is 14 amino acids long. CDR3 nucleotides: TGTGCCAGCAGTTACCGACATAGCGGTTACGAGCAGTACTTC. Translated: CASSYRHSGYEQYF.

The sample holds a few counts of this clonotype. This chain uses TRBV7-2 with TRBJ2-7, with 7 bases that match TRBD2. CDR1 SGHTA and CDR2 FQGNSA come from the germline V gene. J lost 7 bases, V lost 2 bases, and 14 bases had no gene match. The CDR3 length is 16 residues. DNA for the CDR3: TGTGCCAGCAGCTTAACGGTCGCGGGAGCGACGGGGGAGCAGTACTTC. It encodes CASSLTVAGATGEQYF.

The chain has TRBV19 and TRBJ1-2; D perhaps matches TRBD1 (5 bases). The V gene's germline CDR1 is LNHDA and CDR2 SQIVND (reference sequence). V lost 7 bases and J lost 3, with 15 bases in between. The CDR3 sequence is 14 residues long. The CDR3 sequence: CASKLAGRDYGYTF. The DNA of the CDR3 is TGTGCCAGTAAACTGGCAGGGAGGGACTATGGCTACACCTTC.

V is TRBV24-1 and J is TRBJ2-7, with 11 bases lining up with TRBD1. This CDR3 is built from 17 residues. J lost 2 bases, V lost 4 bases, and 9 bases had no gene match. Germline CDR1 and CDR2: KGHDR and SFDVKD. CDR3 coding DNA: TGTGCCACCAGTGAGGGGACGGGGACAGGGGGACCCTACGAGCAGTACTTC. The encoded protein is CATSEGTGTGGPYEQYF.

The rearrangement links TRBV20-1 to TRBJ2-2; D unresolved. The CDR3 is 15 residues long. The V gene's germline CDR1 is DFQATT and CDR2 SNEGSKA (reference sequence). V shed 6 bases and J shed 0 bases, with 14 bases lying between them. DNA for the CDR3: TGCAGTGCCGCACGGCCGGAAACGAACACCGGGGAGCTGTTTTTT. Protein sequence: CSAARPETNTGELFF.

This clonotype was observed once. The chain combines TRBV7-9 with TRBJ2-7, with TRBD2 identical over 11 bases. The CDR3 contains 16 residues. The germline V gene has CDR1 SEHNR and CDR2 FQNEAQ (reference sequence). V shed 2 bases, J shed 1 base, and the junction held 4 bases outside the gene matches. The CDR3 DNA sequence: TGTGCCAGCAGCTTATCGGGACTAGCGGATTCCTACGAGCAGTACTTC. Translated, it gives CASSLSGLADSYEQYF.

The genes are TRBV29-1 and TRBJ2-7; 7 bases are a match to TRBD2. In germline, CDR1 is SQVTM, CDR2 ANQGSEA. The CDR3 has 14 residues. With V trimmed by 5 bases and J by 2 bases, 9 bases remained unmatched. The CDR3 protein is CSVTPPGLTYEQYF. As DNA, the CDR3 is TGCAGCGTTACCCCACCGGGACTAACCTACGAGCAGTACTTC.

This chain joins TRBV20-1 and TRBJ2-7; 7 bases agree with TRBD2. V lost 3 bases and J lost 5; bases outside the gene matches: 1. CDR1 is DFQATT, CDR2 SNEGSKA, per germline (reference sequence). The length of the CDR3 is 11 residues. As DNA, the CDR3 is TGCAGTGCTAGTCGGGGGGACGAGCAGTACTTC. This sequence encodes CSASRGDEQYF.

The V gene is TRBV19, the J gene TRBJ1-5, with D perhaps TRBD1 (6 bases). Trimming took 7 bases from V and 1 from J, leaving 14 bases between them. The germline gives CDR1 LNHDA, CDR2 SQIVND (reference sequence). CDR3 length: 15 amino acids. The CDR3 loop is CASTATGNSNQPQHF. The CDR3 nucleotides read TGTGCCAGTACCGCGACAGGAAACAGCAATCAGCCCCAGCATTTT.

The rearrangement joins TRBV14 to TRBJ2-5, with TRBD1 as a possible D gene (6 bases). Trimming shortened V by 0 bases and J by 2 bases, and 16 bases separated the two germline ends. Per the germline V gene, CDR1 is SGHDN and CDR2 is FVKESK. This CDR3 is built from 17 residues. The DNA of the CDR3 is TGTGCCAGCAGCCAAGACCCTACTTACAGGGTTCAAGAGACCCAGTACTTC. Translated, it gives CASSQDPTYRVQETQYF.

The sample holds a few counts of this clonotype. The V and J genes are TRBV27 and TRBJ2-5; no firm D call. The V end lost 3 bases, the J end lost 6 bases, and 14 bases lay between the germline ends. The CDR3 is 14 residues long. Germline lookup yields CDR1 MNHEY and CDR2 SMNVEV (reference sequence). CDR3 region: CASSFGRYEKTQYF. The CDR3 DNA sequence: TGTGCCAGCAGTTTTGGTCGATACGAGAAGACCCAGTACTTC.

This chain uses TRBV28 with TRBJ2-4, with D possibly matching TRBD1 (5 bases). V was pared by 3 bases and J by 0 bases, with 9 bases between. The CDR3 runs 15 residues. Germline V lookup: CDR1 MDHEN, CDR2 SYDVKM. The CDR3 DNA follows: TGTGCCAGCAGTTTTCGGACACTAGCCAAAAACATTCAGTACTTC. It is translated as CASSFRTLAKNIQYF.